Sequencing of this T cell receptor (beta chain) was carried out in a study of CD8 T cells in ankylosing spondylitis. Points from the study as a whole: Previous work reported some of these motif variants in the synovial fluid and blood of reactive arthritis. Typical of ankylosing spondylitis blood, it appeared, was a TCR beta motif of eight highly homologous variants.

5'-RACE, quantitative and with molecular barcodes, yielded the TCR beta libraries. TCRdb re-derived calls from the 5' RACE reads in MiXCR, one entry per CDR3 protein. The table lists approximately 130,000 distinct CDR3 sequences, roughly an eighth of them singletons. This clonotype turned up a few times. Antigen specificity is unknown. CDR3 length equals 15 residues. The junction had 8 bases not matched to a gene; V was cut back by 3 bases and J by 4 bases. The germline CDR1 and CDR2 sequences are SGDLS and YYNGEE. The TCR sequence derives from a female donor with ankylosing spondylitis or in good health (not recorded which). The specimen was blood, either unsorted or a sorted T cell fraction (not recorded which). The chain employs TRBV9 and TRBJ1-1; TRBD1 aligns across 8 bases. The CDR3 DNA is TGTGCCAGCAGCGATCAGGGGGCGCAGGGCACTGAAGCTTTCTTT. Translation: CASSDQGAQGTEAFF.